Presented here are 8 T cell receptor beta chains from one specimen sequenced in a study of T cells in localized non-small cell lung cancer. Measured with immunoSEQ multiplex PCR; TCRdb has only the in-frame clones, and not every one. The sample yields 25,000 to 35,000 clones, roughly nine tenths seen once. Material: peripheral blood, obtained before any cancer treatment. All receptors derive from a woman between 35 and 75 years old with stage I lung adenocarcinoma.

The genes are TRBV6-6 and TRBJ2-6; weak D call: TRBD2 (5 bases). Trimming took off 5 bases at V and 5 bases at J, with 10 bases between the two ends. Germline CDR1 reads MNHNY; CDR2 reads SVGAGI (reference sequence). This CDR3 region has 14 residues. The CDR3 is CASSKDLRANVLTF. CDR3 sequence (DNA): TGTGCCAGCAGTAAGGACTTGCGGGCCAACGTCCTGACTTTC.

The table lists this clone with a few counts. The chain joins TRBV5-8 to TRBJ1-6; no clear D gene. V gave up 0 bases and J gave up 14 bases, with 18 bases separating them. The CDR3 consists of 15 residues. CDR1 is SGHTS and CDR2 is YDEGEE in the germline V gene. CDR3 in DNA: TGTGCCAGCAGCTTGGTTAGTACAGCCTACGGAGCCCTCCACTTT. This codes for CASSLVSTAYGALHF.

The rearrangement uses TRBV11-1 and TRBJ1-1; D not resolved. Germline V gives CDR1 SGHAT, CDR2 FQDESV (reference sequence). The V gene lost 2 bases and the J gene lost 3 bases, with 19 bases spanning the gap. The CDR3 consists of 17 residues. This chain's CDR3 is CASSLRGGTILDTEAFF. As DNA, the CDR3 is TGTGCCAGCAGCTTACGAGGAGGAACAATCCTCGACACTGAAGCTTTCTTT.

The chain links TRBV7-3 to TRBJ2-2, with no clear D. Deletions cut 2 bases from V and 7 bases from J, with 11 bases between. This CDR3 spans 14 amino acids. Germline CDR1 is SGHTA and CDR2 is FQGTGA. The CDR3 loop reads CASSLDGLSGELFF. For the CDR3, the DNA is TGTGCCAGCAGCTTAGACGGTCTGAGCGGGGAGCTGTTTTTT.

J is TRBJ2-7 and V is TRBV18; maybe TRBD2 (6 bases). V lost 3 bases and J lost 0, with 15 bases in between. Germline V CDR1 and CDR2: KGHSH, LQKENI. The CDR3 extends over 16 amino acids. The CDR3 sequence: CASSPVPPSDSYEQYF. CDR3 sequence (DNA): TGTGCCAGCTCACCGGTTCCGCCTAGCGACTCCTACGAGCAGTACTTC.

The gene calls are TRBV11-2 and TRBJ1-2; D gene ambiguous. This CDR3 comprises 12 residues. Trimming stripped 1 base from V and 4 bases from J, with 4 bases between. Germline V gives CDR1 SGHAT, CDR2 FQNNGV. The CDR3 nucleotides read TGTGCCAGCAGCTTAGGCACCTATGGCTACACCTTC. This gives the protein CASSLGTYGYTF.

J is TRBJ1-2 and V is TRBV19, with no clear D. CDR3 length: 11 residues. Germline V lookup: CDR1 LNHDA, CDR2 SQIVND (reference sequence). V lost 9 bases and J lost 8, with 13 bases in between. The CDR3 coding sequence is TGTGCCAGCACGGAAGGCTGGGGCTACACCTTC. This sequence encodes CASTEGWGYTF.

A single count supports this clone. The CDR3 protein is CASSPRPSTDTQYF. CDR3 nucleotides: TGTGCCAGCAGCCCCCGCCCTAGCACAGATACGCAGTATTTT. This chain connects TRBV9 to TRBJ2-3; D unresolved. Per the germline V gene, CDR1 is SGDLS and CDR2 is YYNGEE. Trimming removed 4 bases at V and 0 bases at J, with 9 bases between. The CDR3 is 14 residues long.